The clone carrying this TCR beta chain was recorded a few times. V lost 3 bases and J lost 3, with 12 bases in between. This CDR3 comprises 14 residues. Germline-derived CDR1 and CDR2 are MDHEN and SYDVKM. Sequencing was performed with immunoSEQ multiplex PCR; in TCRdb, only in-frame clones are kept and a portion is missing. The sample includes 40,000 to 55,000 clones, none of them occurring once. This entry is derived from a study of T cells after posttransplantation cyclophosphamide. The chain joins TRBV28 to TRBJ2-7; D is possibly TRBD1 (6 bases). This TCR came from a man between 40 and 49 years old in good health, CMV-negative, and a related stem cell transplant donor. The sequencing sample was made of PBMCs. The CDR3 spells CASSFEQGYYEQYF. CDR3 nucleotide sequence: TGTGCCAGCAGTTTCGAACAGGGTTACTACGAGCAGTACTTC.